What follows are 15 T cell receptor beta chains derived from one specimen sequenced in a study of T cells after somatic rescue of genetic block. Method: immunoSEQ multiplex PCR; TCRdb's copy keeps in-frame clones and lacks some. Of roughly 65,000 clones listed, around 93% are singletons. Material: peripheral blood mononuclear cells (PBMCs). The receptors were gathered from a man in his forties.

The rearrangement joins TRBV2 to TRBJ2-5; D gene uncertain. Germline loops: CDR1 SNHLY, CDR2 FYNNEI. Between the trimmed V and J ends, which lost 5 bases and 3 bases, there was a span of 4 bases. The CDR3 has 11 amino acids. In DNA, the CDR3 is TGTGCCAGCAGTATGAAAGAGACCCAGTACTTC. This encodes CASSMKETQYF.

The V call is TRBV9, the J call TRBJ2-1, with 8 bases matching TRBD2. Germline CDR1 reads SGDLS; CDR2 reads YYNGEE. V dropped 3 bases and J dropped 13; count of bases not matched to a gene: 6. The CDR3 loop spans 12 amino acids. The CDR3 DNA follows: TGTGCCAGCAGCGGACCGGGACTAGGTCAGTTCTTC. It codes for CASSGPGLGQFF.

This chain uses TRBV7-9 with TRBJ1-1, with D hard to call. The germline V and J ends were trimmed by 5 bases and 1 base, with 5 bases remaining between them. The length of the CDR3 is 12 residues. Germline values: CDR1 SEHNR, CDR2 FQNEAQ (reference sequence). The CDR3 coding sequence is TGTGCCAGCAGCCGGGGGAACACTGAAGCTTTCTTT. Protein product: CASSRGNTEAFF.

This clone was seen a few times. This rearrangement joins TRBV11-2 to TRBJ2-7; D uncertain. The V and J ends lost 3 bases and 2 bases respectively, with 8 bases between them. Germline-derived CDR1 and CDR2 are SGHAT and FQNNGV. The CDR3 loop spans 13 amino acids. CDR3 sequence (DNA): TGTGCCAGCAGCTTCGCAGGAACCTACGAGCAGTACTTC. It codes for CASSFAGTYEQYF.

On this clone: An end of the junction differs from the germline gene, which may be a read error. The chain links TRBV4-1 to TRBJ2-6, with no clear D. CDR3 length equals 16 residues. Looked up from germline, CDR1 is MGHRA and CDR2 is YSYEKL. The CDR3 DNA is TGCGCCGGCAGCCAAGCCCCAGGCTCTGGGGCCAACGTCCTGACTTTC. Residues: CAGSQAPGSGANVLTF.

V and J are TRBV5-6 and TRBJ2-7; D ambiguous. Trimming pared 0 bases from V and 2 bases from J, leaving 9 bases between. Germline V lookup: CDR1 SGHDT, CDR2 YYEEEE. The CDR3 totals 14 residues. Written as DNA, the CDR3 is TGTGCCAGCAGCTTGGCCGTACCCCCCTACGAGCAGTACTTC. Translation gives CASSLAVPPYEQYF.

The chain links TRBV9 to TRBJ1-1; a possible D gene is TRBD1 (5 bases). Trimming stripped 4 bases from V and 4 bases from J, with 8 bases between. The CDR3 is 12 residues long. The germline CDR1 and CDR2 sequences are SGDLS and YYNGEE. The CDR3 region has the DNA TGTGCCAGCAGCAGGGGTTCCACTGAAGCTTTCTTT. Amino acids: CASSRGSTEAFF.

The rearrangement links TRBV30 to TRBJ1-2; a weak D match, TRBD1 (5 bases). With 0 bases removed from V and 3 bases from J, the gap between germline ends came to 14 bases. Germline values: CDR1 GTSNPN, CDR2 SVGIG (reference sequence). There are 15 residues in the CDR3. The CDR3 DNA follows: TGTGCCTGGAGTGTACTTTGGGGCAGGGACTATGGCTACACCTTC. Residues: CAWSVLWGRDYGYTF.

The V and J genes are TRBV28 and TRBJ2-7; the D gene could be TRBD1 or TRBD2 (5 bases each). CDR1 MDHEN and CDR2 SYDVKM come from the germline V gene. Trimming cost V 6 bases and J 2 bases, with 14 bases left between them. The length of the CDR3 is 14 residues. The CDR3 coding sequence is TGTGCCAGCAGGTCCGGGACGGTTACCTACGAGCAGTACTTC. This sequence encodes CASRSGTVTYEQYF. Full variable domain (outside the CDR3, taken from reference TRBV28 and TRBJ2-7): DVKVTQSSRYLVKRTGEKVFLECVQDMDHENMFWYRQDPGLGLRLIYFSYDVKMKEKGDIPEGYSVSREKKERFSLILESASTNQTSMYLCASRSGTVTYEQYFGPGTRLTVT.

V usage is TRBV6-1 and J usage is TRBJ1-5; D is unresolved. Germline assignment: CDR1 MNHNS and CDR2 SASEGT. Trimming removed 5 bases at V and 4 bases at J, with 6 bases between. The CDR3 is 12 amino acids. The CDR3 DNA reads as TGTGCCAGCAGTCGGATTAATCAGCCCCAGCATTTT. Its protein is CASSRINQPQHF.

The chain is built from TRBV6-6 and TRBJ2-7, with D uncertain. Germline CDR1 reads MNHNY; CDR2 reads SVGAGI (reference sequence). Trimming took 6 bases from V and 0 from J, leaving 6 bases between them. This CDR3 contains 12 residues. The CDR3 reads CASRDHSYEQYF. CDR3 DNA: TGTGCCAGCAGGGACCACTCCTACGAGCAGTACTTC.

The chain carries TRBV29-1 and TRBJ2-7; D unclear. The CDR3 runs 13 residues. Deletions cut 4 bases from V and 9 bases from J, with 19 bases between. CDR1 SQVTM and CDR2 ANQGSEA come from the germline V gene. In nucleotides, the CDR3 is TGCAGCGTTGGCCTCGAGACTGAGATAAGGCAGTACTTC. It codes for CSVGLETEIRQYF.

This clone was seen more than once but under ten times. The J gene is TRBJ1-1, the V gene TRBV19, with D possibly being TRBD1 (5 bases). Germline CDR1 LNHDA, CDR2 SQIVND (reference sequence). Trimming left V 9 bases short and J 1 base short, with 12 bases between. This CDR3 is built from 13 residues. The CDR3 nucleotides read TGTGCCAGCGGGGACCGGTCGAACACTGAAGCTTTCTTT. It translates to CASGDRSNTEAFF.

V is TRBV5-1 and J is TRBJ1-2; TRBD1 is a possible D gene (5 bases). CDR1 is SGHRS and CDR2 is YFSETQ in the germline V gene. V dropped 3 bases and J dropped 5 bases, with 20 bases sitting between them. The CDR3 has 16 residues. The CDR3 spells CASSSLSLQEGYGYTF. The CDR3 bases are TGCGCCAGCAGCTCCTTAAGCCTACAGGAAGGTTATGGCTACACCTTC.

This chain uses TRBV5-4 with TRBJ2-2; no reliable D call. Trimming pared 2 bases from V and 7 bases from J, leaving 6 bases between. The CDR3 is made up of 12 amino acids. The germline gives CDR1 SGHNT, CDR2 YYREEE (reference sequence). The CDR3 reads CASSFNHGELFF. CDR3 sequence (DNA): TGTGCCAGCAGCTTTAACCACGGGGAGCTGTTTTTT.